The TCR beta chain under discussion was sequenced for a study of T cell responses to AZD1222 COVID-19 vaccine. Whole-study context: Recipients boosted at about 4 weeks or about 12 weeks are pooled.

Whole-study findings and limits: Donors, mostly white British, included more females; clonal diversity was possibly underestimated.

Profiling relied on immunoSEQ multiplex PCR, and the TCRdb table lists in-frame clones only, not all of them. The data hold approximately 160,000 clones, with about 91% observed a single time. Worth noting for this clone: Its specificity is not known.

This TCR was sampled from an adult in good health. Sequencing used peripheral blood, obtained on day 0 of AZD1222 vaccination.

CDR3 sequence reads: CASSSTTGFLYNEQFF. The CDR3 DNA reads as TGTGCCAGCTCCTCTACGACAGGTTTCCTCTACAATGAGCAGTTCTTC. The chain has TRBV18 and TRBJ2-1, with D maybe TRBD1 (6 bases). The CDR3 spans 16 residues. In germline, CDR1 is KGHSH, CDR2 LQKENI. Trimming cost V 6 bases and J 3 bases, with 18 bases left between them.